Sequencing of this T cell receptor beta chain was carried out in a study of control samples from healthy donors and cancer patients. The sample holds a few counts of this clone. The CDR3 sequence is 15 residues long. The germline gives CDR1 MNHEY, CDR2 SMNVEV (reference sequence). Losses at the gene ends were 2 bases for V and 10 bases for J; bases not matched to a gene: 7. TCRdb keeps only in-frame clones here, not all; method: immunoSEQ multiplex PCR. The sample shows some 150,000 clones, about 90% of them seen only once. Material: blood. This chain connects TRBV27 to TRBJ1-6; 8 bases fit TRBD1. This clonotype originated in a man between 18 and 35 years old in good health. CDR3 bases: TGTGCCAGCAGTTTAGGGCCACAGGGGGACTCACCCCTCCACTTT. It translates to CASSLGPQGDSPLHF.